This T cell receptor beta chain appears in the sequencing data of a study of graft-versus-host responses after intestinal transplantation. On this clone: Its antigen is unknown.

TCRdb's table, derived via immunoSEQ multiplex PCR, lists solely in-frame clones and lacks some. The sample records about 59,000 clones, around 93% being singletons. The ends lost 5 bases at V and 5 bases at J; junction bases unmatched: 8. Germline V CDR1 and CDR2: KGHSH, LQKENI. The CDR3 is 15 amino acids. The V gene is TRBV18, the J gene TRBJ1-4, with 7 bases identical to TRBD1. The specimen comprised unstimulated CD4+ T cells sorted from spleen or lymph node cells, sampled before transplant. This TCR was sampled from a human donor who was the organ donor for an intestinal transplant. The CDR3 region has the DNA TGTGCCAGCTCAACCCGGACAGGTCGAAATGAAAAACTGTTTTTT. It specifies CASSTRTGRNEKLFF.